This T cell receptor beta chain came from a study of early T cells in non-severe SARS-CoV-2 infection. This clonotype was counted between two and nine times. Trimming removed 5 bases from V and 2 bases from J; junction bases left unmatched: 10. The CDR3 runs to 16 residues. Germline V CDR1 and CDR2: MNHEY, SVGAGI. Researchers tagged individual cDNA molecules with unique molecular identifiers. TCRdb re-analysed the 5' RACE reads in MiXCR, keeping a single row per CDR3 protein. The sample lists approximately 48,000 distinct CDR3 sequences; 7.5% to 10% were seen once. The specimen sequenced was whole blood. The receptor comes from an adult who was a healthcare worker with PCR-confirmed SARS-CoV-2 infection or an uninfected control (not recorded which). The V gene is TRBV6-5, the J gene TRBJ2-7; 9 positions agree with TRBD1. The CDR3 DNA reads as TGTGCCAGCAGTACGCCGGGACAGGGAAGGGCCTACGAGCAGTACTTC. Translating gives CASSTPGQGRAYEQYF.